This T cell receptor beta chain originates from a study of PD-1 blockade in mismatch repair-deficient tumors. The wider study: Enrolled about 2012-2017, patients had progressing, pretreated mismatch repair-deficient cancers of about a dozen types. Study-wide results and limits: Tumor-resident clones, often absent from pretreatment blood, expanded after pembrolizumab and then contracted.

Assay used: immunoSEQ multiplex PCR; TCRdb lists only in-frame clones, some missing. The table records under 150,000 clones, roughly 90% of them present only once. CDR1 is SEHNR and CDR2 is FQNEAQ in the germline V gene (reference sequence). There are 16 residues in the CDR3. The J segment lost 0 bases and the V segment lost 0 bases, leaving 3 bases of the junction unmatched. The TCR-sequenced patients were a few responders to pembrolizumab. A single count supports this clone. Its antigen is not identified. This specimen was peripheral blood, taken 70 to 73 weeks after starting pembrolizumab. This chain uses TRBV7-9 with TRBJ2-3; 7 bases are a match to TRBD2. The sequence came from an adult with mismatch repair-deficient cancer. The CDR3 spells CASSLAGSGSTDTQYF. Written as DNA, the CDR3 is TGTGCCAGCAGCTTAGCGGGTAGCGGGAGCACAGATACGCAGTATTTT. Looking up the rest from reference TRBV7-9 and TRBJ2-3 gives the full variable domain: DTGVSQNPRHKITKRGQNVTFRCDPISEHNRLYWYRQTLGQGPEFLTYFQNEAQLEKSRLLSDRFSAERPKGSFSTLEIQRTEQGDSAMYLCASSLAGSGSTDTQYFGPGTRLTVL.